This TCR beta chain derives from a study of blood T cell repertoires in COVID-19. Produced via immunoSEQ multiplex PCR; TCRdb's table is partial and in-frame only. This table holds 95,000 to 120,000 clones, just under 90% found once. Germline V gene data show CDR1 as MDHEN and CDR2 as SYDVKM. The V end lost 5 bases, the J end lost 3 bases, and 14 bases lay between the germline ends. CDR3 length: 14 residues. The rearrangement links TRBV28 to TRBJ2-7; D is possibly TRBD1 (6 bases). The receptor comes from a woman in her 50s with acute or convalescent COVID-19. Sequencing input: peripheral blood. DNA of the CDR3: TGTGCCAGCAGTCCCCCTAACAGGGACTACGAGCAGTACTTC. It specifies CASSPPNRDYEQYF. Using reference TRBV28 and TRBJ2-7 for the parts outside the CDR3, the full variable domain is DVKVTQSSRYLVKRTGEKVFLECVQDMDHENMFWYRQDPGLGLRLIYFSYDVKMKEKGDIPEGYSVSREKKERFSLILESASTNQTSMYLCASSPPNRDYEQYFGPGTRLTVT.